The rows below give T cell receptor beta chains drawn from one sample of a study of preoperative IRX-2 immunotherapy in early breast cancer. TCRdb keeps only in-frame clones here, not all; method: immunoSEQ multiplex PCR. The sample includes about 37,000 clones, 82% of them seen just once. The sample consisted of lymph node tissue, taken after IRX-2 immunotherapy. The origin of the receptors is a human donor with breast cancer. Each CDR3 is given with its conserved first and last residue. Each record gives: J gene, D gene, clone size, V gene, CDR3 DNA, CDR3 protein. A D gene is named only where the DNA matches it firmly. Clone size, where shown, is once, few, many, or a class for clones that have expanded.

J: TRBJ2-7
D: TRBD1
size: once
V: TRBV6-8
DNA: TGTGCCAGCAGTGACTCGACAGGGGGCTACGAGCAGTACTTC
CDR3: CASSDSTGGYEQYF

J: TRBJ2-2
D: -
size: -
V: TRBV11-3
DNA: TGTGCCAGCAGTGAAACCGGGACAACTAACACCGGGGAGCTGTTTTTT
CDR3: CASSETGTTNTGELFF

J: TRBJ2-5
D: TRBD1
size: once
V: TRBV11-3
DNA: TGTGCCAGCAGCTTTTGGGACAGGCAAGAGACCCAGTACTTC
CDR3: CASSFWDRQETQYF

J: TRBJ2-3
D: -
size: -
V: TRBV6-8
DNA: TGTGCCAGCAGTTTCAGGGGCGATACGCAGTATTTT
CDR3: CASSFRGDTQYF

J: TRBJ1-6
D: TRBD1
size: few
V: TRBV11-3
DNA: TGTGCCAGCAGCCCGCTAACAGGGGTGAGTTCACCCCTCCACTTT
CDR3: CASSPLTGVSSPLHF

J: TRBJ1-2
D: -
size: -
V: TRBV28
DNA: TGTGCCAGCAGTTCAGACGGACAGCCTACCAACTATGGCTACACCTTC
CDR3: CASSSDGQPTNYGYTF

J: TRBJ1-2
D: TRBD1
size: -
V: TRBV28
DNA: TGTGCCAGCAGTCTTTGGGACAGGACCTATGGCTACACCTTC
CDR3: CASSLWDRTYGYTF

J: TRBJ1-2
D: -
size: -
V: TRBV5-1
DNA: TGCGCCAGCAGCTTGGGGGGAACCAATAACTATGGCTACACCTTC
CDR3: CASSLGGTNNYGYTF

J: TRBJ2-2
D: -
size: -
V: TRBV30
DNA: TGTGCCTGGAGCAGGAGGGGGGCCGGGGAGCTGTTTTTT
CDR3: CAWSRRGAGELFF

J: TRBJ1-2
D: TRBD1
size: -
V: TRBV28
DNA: TGTGCCAGCAGTCTAGACAGGGACTATGGCTACACCTTC
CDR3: CASSLDRDYGYTF

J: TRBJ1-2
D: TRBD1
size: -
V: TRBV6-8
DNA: TGTGCCAGCAGGGCCCGCCGGGACAGCTCCTATGGCTACACCTTC
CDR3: CASRARRDSSYGYTF

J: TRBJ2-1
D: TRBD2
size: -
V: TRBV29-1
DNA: TGCAGCTTACGGACTAGCGGGGGGCCTAAGCAGTTCTTC
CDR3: CSLRTSGGPKQFF

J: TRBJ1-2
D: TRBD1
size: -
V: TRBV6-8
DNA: TGTGCCAGCAGTTACTCGGCAGGGGGACCTGCTAACTATGGCTACACCTTC
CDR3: CASSYSAGGPANYGYTF

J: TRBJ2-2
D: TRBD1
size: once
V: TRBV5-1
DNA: TGCGCCAGCAGCGGGGGACAGGGGGCTGTCACCGGGGAGCTGTTTTTT
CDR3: CASSGGQGAVTGELFF

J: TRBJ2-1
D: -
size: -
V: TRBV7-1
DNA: TGTGCCAGCATAATAACACCGAGCTCCTACAATGAGCAGTTCTTC
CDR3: CASIITPSSYNEQFF